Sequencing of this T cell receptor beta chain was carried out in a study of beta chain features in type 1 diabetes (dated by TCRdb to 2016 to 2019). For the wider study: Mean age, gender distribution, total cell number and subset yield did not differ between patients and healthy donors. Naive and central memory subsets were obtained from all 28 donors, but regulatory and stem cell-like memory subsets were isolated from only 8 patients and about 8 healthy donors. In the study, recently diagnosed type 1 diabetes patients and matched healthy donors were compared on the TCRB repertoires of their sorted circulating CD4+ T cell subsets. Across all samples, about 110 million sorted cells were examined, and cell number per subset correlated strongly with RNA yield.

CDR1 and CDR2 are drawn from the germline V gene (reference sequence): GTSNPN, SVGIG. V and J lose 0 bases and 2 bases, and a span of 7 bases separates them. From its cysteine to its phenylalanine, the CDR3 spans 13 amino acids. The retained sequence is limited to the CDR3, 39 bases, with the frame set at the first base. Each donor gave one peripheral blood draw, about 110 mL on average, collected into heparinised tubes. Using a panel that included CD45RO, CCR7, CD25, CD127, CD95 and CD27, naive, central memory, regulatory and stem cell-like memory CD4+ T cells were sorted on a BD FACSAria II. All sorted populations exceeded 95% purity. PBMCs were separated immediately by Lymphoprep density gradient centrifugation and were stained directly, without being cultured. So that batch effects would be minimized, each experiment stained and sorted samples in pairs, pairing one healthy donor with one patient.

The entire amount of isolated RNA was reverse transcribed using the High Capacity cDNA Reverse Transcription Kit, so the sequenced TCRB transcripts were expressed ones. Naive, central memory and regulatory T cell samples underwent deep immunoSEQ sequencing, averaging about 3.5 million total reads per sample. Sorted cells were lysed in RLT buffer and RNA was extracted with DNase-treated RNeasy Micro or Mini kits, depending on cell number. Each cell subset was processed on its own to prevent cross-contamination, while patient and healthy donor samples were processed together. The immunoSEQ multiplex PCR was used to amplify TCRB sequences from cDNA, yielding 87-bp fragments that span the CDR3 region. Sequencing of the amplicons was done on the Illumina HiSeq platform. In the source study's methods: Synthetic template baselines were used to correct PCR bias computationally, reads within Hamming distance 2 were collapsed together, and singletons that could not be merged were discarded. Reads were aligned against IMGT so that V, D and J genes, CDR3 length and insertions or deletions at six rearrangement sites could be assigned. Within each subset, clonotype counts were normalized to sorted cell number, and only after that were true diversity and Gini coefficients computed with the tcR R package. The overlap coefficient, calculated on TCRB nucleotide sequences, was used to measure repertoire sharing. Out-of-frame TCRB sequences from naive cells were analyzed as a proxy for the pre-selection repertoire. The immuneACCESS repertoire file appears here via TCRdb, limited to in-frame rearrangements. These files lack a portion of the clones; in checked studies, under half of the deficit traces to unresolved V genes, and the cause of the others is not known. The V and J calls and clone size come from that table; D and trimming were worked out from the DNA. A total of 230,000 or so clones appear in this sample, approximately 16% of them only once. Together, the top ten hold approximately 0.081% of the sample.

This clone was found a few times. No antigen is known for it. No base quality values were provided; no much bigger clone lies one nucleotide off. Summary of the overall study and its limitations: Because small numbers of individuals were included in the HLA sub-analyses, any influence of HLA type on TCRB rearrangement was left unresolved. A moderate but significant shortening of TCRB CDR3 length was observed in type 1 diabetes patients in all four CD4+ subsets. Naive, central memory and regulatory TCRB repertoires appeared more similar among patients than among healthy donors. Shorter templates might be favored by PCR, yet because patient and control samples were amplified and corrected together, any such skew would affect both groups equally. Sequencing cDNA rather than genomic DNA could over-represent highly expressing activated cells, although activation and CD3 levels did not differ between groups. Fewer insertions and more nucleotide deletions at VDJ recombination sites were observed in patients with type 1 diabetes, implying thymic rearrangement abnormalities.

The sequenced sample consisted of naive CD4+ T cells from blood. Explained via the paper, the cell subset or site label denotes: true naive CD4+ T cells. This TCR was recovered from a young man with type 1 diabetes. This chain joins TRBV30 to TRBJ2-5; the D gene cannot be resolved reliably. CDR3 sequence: CAWSVTAQETQYF. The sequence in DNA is TGTGCCTGGAGTGTCACAGCTCAAGAGACCCAGTACTTC. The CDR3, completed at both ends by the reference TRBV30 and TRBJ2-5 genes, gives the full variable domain SQTIHQWPATLVQPVGSPLSLECTVEGTSNPNLYWYRQAAGRGLQLLFYSVGIGQISSEVPQNLSASRPQDRQFILSSKKLLLSDSGFYLCAWSVTAQETQYFGPGTRLLVL.